This T cell receptor beta chain was recorded in a study of blood T cell repertoires in COVID-19. About the research overall: Acute and convalescent COVID-19 specimens originated in the United States, Italy and Spain.

CDR3 length: 13 amino acids. Trimming took off 11 bases at V and 8 bases at J, with 16 bases between the two ends. Across 20 to 25 US areas, participants ranged in age from roughly 18 to 89 years. As handled by the study authors: Estimates of nucleated cell counts were drawn from the amplification of reference gene primers. Clones were sequenced by immunoSEQ multiplex PCR, and TCRdb holds only the in-frame ones, with some missing. V and J calls and clone size come straight from that table; D and trimming were deduced from the DNA. The data hold around 230,000 clones, with 87% observed a single time. The TCR sequence derives from a man aged 18-30 years with acute COVID-19. Sequences were obtained from PBMCs or T cells enriched from blood (not recorded which). The chain carries TRBV12-3 or TRBV12-4 and TRBJ1-6; perhaps TRBD1 as D (5 bases). The chain's CDR3 is CASQAGRDSPLHF. CDR3 DNA: TGTGCCTCACAGGCCGGGCGAGATTCACCCCTCCACTTT.